These 4 T cell receptor beta chains share one sample of origin, sequenced in a study of blood T cell repertoires in COVID-19. TCRdb's table, derived via immunoSEQ multiplex PCR, lists solely in-frame clones and lacks some. The profile covers some 400,000 clones, with 85% to 90% appearing a single time and 1.1% taken by the ten largest. Specimen: PBMCs or T cells enriched from blood (not recorded which). These receptors all stem from a man aged 25 to 45 who had recovered from COVID-19.

The rearrangement uses TRBV9 and TRBJ1-4; possibly TRBD1 for D (6 bases). Germline CDR1 reads SGDLS; CDR2 reads YYNGEE. V lost 2 bases and J lost 7, with 15 bases in between. The length of the CDR3 is 15 residues. CDR3 bases: TGTGCCAGCAGCGTCAGTCAGGGGCAGGGTGAAAAACTGTTTTTT. Translating it yields CASSVSQGQGEKLFF. The whole variable domain, remainder taken from reference TRBV9 and TRBJ1-4, is DSGVTQTPKHLITATGQRVTLRCSPRSGDLSVYWYQQSLDQGLQFLIQYYNGEERAKGNILERFSAQQFPDLHSELNLSSLELGDSALYFCASSVSQGQGEKLFFGSGTQLSVL.

This clone is a singleton in its sample. The chain has TRBV11-2 and TRBJ2-1; D gene uncertain. Trimming took off 3 bases at V and 0 bases at J, with 12 bases between the two ends. Germline loops: CDR1 SGHAT, CDR2 FQNNGV. This CDR3 is 16 amino acids long. CDR3: CASSFSLGSSYNEQFF. The CDR3 nucleotides are TGTGCCAGCAGCTTCTCCCTCGGTAGCTCCTACAATGAGCAGTTCTTC.

This chain links TRBV28 with TRBJ2-3; no clear D. CDR3 size: 15 residues. Between the trimmed V and J ends, which lost 3 bases and 4 bases, there was a span of 14 bases. Germline lookup yields CDR1 MDHEN and CDR2 SYDVKM. The CDR3 DNA reads as TGTGCCAGCAGTTTCTTTCGTGGAGTACCAGATACGCAGTATTTT. As protein: CASSFFRGVPDTQYF.

V usage is TRBV30 and J usage is TRBJ1-4; possible D gene TRBD1, 5 bases. The germline CDR1 and CDR2 sequences are GTSNPN and SVGIG (reference sequence). The CDR3 contains 16 residues. V was pared by 4 bases and J by 0 bases, with 15 bases between. The CDR3 DNA is TGTGCCTGGAACCGGGGGAAGACTGCAACTAATGAAAAACTGTTTTTT. It specifies CAWNRGKTATNEKLFF.